One sample yielded the 22 T cell receptor beta chains listed below, sequenced in a study of Ad26.COV2.S vaccination and SARS-CoV-2 variants (dated by TCRdb to the early 2020s). The library was produced with the immunoSEQ multiplex PCR assay. Entries here come from immuneACCESS through TCRdb and include only in-frame sequences with V and J called. Some clones fail to appear in such tables; in the studies checked, an unresolved V gene covers under half of the shortfall, and the cause of the remainder is unknown. This sample lists under 500,000 clones; about 92% were detected once. The ten largest make up about 1.7% of the sample. The meaning of the sample's treatment or condition label: roughly 20 received Ad26.COV2.S at low or high dose, single or two shots; 5 received placebo; per-sample allocation not given. Repertoires of vaccine and placebo recipients were sequenced from samples taken on day 63 after the first injection.

The sample consisted of peripheral blood, taken in a trial of Ad26.COV2.S vaccine versus placebo. These receptors were obtained from a person aged 18-60 years who received the Ad26.COV2.S COVID-19 vaccine or a placebo.

The DNA for the CDR3 is TGTGCCAGCAGCTCACTAACAGGGGGACCCTACGAGCAGTACTTC. Translated, it gives CASSSLTGGPYEQYF. The chain links TRBV7-9 to TRBJ2-7, with 8 bases matching TRBD1. This CDR3 is 15 amino acids long. The germline gives CDR1 SEHNR, CDR2 FQNEAQ (reference sequence). Trimming at V came to 4 bases and at J to 2 bases, leaving 7 bases not matched to a gene.

The V gene is TRBV5-1, the J gene TRBJ2-3; D gene unclear. Germline CDR1 and CDR2: SGHRS and YFSETQ. Trimming took off 1 base at V and 0 bases at J, with 9 bases between the two ends. The CDR3 is 15 amino acids. CDR3 sequence (DNA): TGCGCCAGCAGCTTGTCCCCTACCAGCACAGATACGCAGTATTTT. Translation: CASSLSPTSTDTQYF.

The chain combines TRBV5-6 with TRBJ1-2; D is unresolved. Trimming removed 0 bases from V and 5 bases from J, with 14 bases in between. Germline values: CDR1 SGHDT, CDR2 YYEEEE. This CDR3 comprises 15 residues. The CDR3: CASSLAPEDGYGYTF. DNA of the CDR3: TGTGCCAGCAGCTTGGCCCCAGAGGATGGGTATGGCTACACCTTC.

This clone occurred once. The V gene is TRBV19, the J gene TRBJ2-1, with 9 bases that match TRBD1. V shed 7 bases, J shed 9 bases, and the junction held 16 bases outside the gene matches. This CDR3 has 16 residues. CDR1 LNHDA and CDR2 SQIVND come from the germline V gene (reference sequence). The CDR3 region is CASTDGTGIVPSEQFF. The CDR3 DNA reads TGTGCCAGTACTGACGGGACAGGGATAGTTCCAAGTGAGCAGTTCTTC.

The chain uses TRBV27 and TRBJ2-3, with D possibly matching TRBD2 (6 bases). This CDR3 spans 14 amino acids. V dropped 9 bases and J dropped 7 bases, with 20 bases sitting between them. Germline V gene sequence: CDR1 MNHEY, CDR2 SMNVEV (reference sequence). CDR3 DNA: TGTGCCAGTTCGGAGGTGGGACTCTCGAATACGCAGTATTTT. Translation: CASSEVGLSNTQYF.

The V call is TRBV4-3, the J call TRBJ2-3, with D possibly TRBD2 on 5 matching bases. V was shortened by 0 bases and J by 4 bases, with 14 bases between the two germline ends. CDR1 is LGHNA and CDR2 is YSLEER in the germline V gene. The CDR3 has 16 residues. CDR3: CASSQDFTRVPDTQYF. CDR3 sequence (DNA): TGCGCCAGCAGCCAAGATTTTACTAGAGTCCCAGATACGCAGTATTTT.

The chain couples TRBV9 to TRBJ1-4; no clear D gene. Trimming shortened V by 1 base and J by 5 bases, and 12 bases separated the two germline ends. This CDR3 is built from 15 residues. The germline gives CDR1 SGDLS, CDR2 YYNGEE. CDR3 region: CASSVNGQLNEKLFF. As DNA, the CDR3 is TGTGCCAGCAGCGTAAATGGTCAGTTGAATGAAAAACTGTTTTTT.

The chain carries TRBV3-1 (or the pseudogene TRBV3-2) and TRBJ1-2; 9 bases align to TRBD1. V trimming: 4 bases; J trimming: 6 bases; junction bases outside the gene matches: 3. This CDR3 has 13 residues. CDR1 is LGHDT and CDR2 is YNNKEL in the germline V gene (reference sequence). The CDR3 coding sequence is TGTGCCAGCAGCCGACAGGGGGTCAATGGCTACACCTTC. It encodes CASSRQGVNGYTF.

This rearrangement joins TRBV6-2 or TRBV6-3 to TRBJ2-3, with D possibly being TRBD1 or TRBD2 (6 bases each). Trimming stripped 2 bases from V and 6 bases from J, with 21 bases between. This CDR3 comprises 17 residues. CDR1 MNHEY and CDR2 SVGEGT come from the germline V gene. The CDR3 protein is CASSYVGGADVTDTQYF. CDR3 sequence (DNA): TGTGCCAGCAGTTACGTGGGGGGCGCGGACGTCACGGATACGCAGTATTTT.

The rearrangement uses TRBV21-1 and TRBJ2-1; the table's D call TRBD1 went unverified against the DNA. TRBV21-1 represents a pseudogene. The CDR3 is 21 amino acids. The CDR3 loop is CASSQEKPGQGVYTTYNEQFF. In nucleotides, the CDR3 is TGTGCCAGCAGCCAGGAAAAGCCGGGACAGGGGGTTTATACTACCTACAATGAGCAGTTCTTC.

V gene TRBV4-1 combines with J gene TRBJ2-5; D gene uncertain. Looked up from germline, CDR1 is MGHRA and CDR2 is YSYEKL. The CDR3 runs 16 residues. Trimming pared 3 bases from V and 2 bases from J, leaving 16 bases between. The DNA for the CDR3 is TGCGCCAGCAGCCACTCCTGGAACAGACTTCAAGAGACCCAGTACTTC. As protein: CASSHSWNRLQETQYF.

The chain carries TRBV7-2 and TRBJ1-4, with D uncertain. Germline assignment: CDR1 SGHTA and CDR2 FQGNSA. Trimming cost V 2 bases and J 13 bases, with 14 bases left between them. This CDR3 contains 13 residues. For the CDR3, the DNA is TGTGCCAGCAGCTTACGGTCCGCCGATCGACTGTTTTTT. This translates into CASSLRSADRLFF.

The V and J genes are TRBV6-2 or TRBV6-3 and TRBJ1-1; TRBD1 agrees at 7 bases. Germline values: CDR1 MNHEY, CDR2 SVGEGT. CDR3 length: 14 residues. V lost 4 bases to trimming and J lost 6 bases; unmatched junction nucleotides: 8. The CDR3 DNA reads as TGTGCCAGCAGTTCGAACAGGGGTTCAGCTGAAGCTTTCTTT. This encodes CASSSNRGSAEAFF.

The chain couples TRBV4-3 to TRBJ1-6; no firm D call. CDR1 is LGHNA and CDR2 is YSLEER in the germline V gene. The CDR3 is 14 residues long. The V end was cut by 0 bases, the J end by 11 bases, with 11 bases between. CDR3 in DNA: TGCGCCAGCAGCCAAGACAGTTTAAGGCCACCCCTCCACTTT. This encodes CASSQDSLRPPLHF.

The rearrangement uses TRBV7-8 and TRBJ2-6; D is ambiguous. The CDR3 has 18 amino acids. The germline V and J ends were trimmed by 1 base and 0 bases, with 13 bases remaining between them. The germline V gene has CDR1 SGHVS and CDR2 FQNEAQ. The CDR3, as DNA: TGTGCCAGCAGCTTAGAGGCACATCCCGCCTCTGGGGCCAACGTCCTGACTTTC. Residues: CASSLEAHPASGANVLTF.

The V call is TRBV28, the J call TRBJ2-3; 8 bases are a match to TRBD1. The J segment lost 8 bases and the V segment lost 4 bases, leaving 2 bases of the junction unmatched. CDR3 length: 12 amino acids. The germline V gene encodes CDR1 MDHEN and CDR2 SYDVKM. CDR3 in DNA: TGTGCCAGCAGTTCCACAGGGGGTACGCAGTATTTT. This codes for CASSSTGGTQYF.

The chain links TRBV7-9 to TRBJ2-7, with a tentative D call TRBD2 (5 bases). V gave up 5 bases and J gave up 4 bases, with 12 bases separating them. Germline loops: CDR1 SEHNR, CDR2 FQNEAQ (reference sequence). The CDR3 spans 13 residues. The CDR3 region has the DNA TGTGCCAGCAGCCCCGGGGAGTGGTACGAGCAGTACTTC. It yields the protein CASSPGEWYEQYF.

The V gene is TRBV28, the J gene TRBJ1-4; D call uncertain. Germline values: CDR1 MDHEN, CDR2 SYDVKM. V shed 7 bases and J shed 2 bases, with 8 bases lying between them. This CDR3 has 13 amino acids. The CDR3 loop is CASIPDTNEKLFF. As DNA, the CDR3 is TGTGCCAGCATCCCGGATACTAATGAAAAACTGTTTTTT.

The chain carries TRBV21-1 and TRBJ2-5; the table's D call, TRBD1, was not checked against the DNA. TRBV21-1 counts as a pseudogene. The CDR3 is 14 residues long. CDR3: CASSDGTGLETQYF. The CDR3 bases are TGTGCCAGCAGCGATGGGACAGGGTTAGAGACCCAGTACTTC.

The V and J genes are TRBV5-6 and TRBJ1-2; TRBD1 is a possible D gene (5 bases). This CDR3 spans 13 amino acids. With 0 bases removed from V and 4 bases from J, the gap between germline ends came to 7 bases. Germline V gives CDR1 SGHDT, CDR2 YYEEEE. In DNA, the CDR3 is TGTGCCAGCAGCTTGGAGGGGATCTATGGCTACACCTTC. Translation gives CASSLEGIYGYTF.

This chain uses TRBV14 with TRBJ2-5; D possibly matches TRBD1 or TRBD2 (6 bases each). Germline CDR1 SGHDN, CDR2 FVKESK. CDR3 size: 12 residues. V lost 2 bases and J 6 bases, leaving 7 bases between the germline ends. CDR3 DNA sequence: TGTGCCAGCAGCCAACGGGGGCAGACCCAGTACTTC. This codes for CASSQRGQTQYF.

The genes are TRBV28 and TRBJ1-6, with unresolved D. This CDR3 comprises 14 residues. From germline, CDR1 is MDHEN and CDR2 SYDVKM. V gave up 4 bases and J gave up 8 bases, with 12 bases separating them. CDR3 sequence (DNA): TGTGCCAGCAGTTCCCGGGAAGGGTATTCACCCCTCCACTTT. Amino acids: CASSSREGYSPLHF.